The next 30 T cell receptor beta chains were all read from a single sample in a study of T-cell reconstitution after alpha-beta-depleted transplantation in children. A library of TCRbeta sequences, prepared with unique molecular identifiers, was generated. MiXCR, applied by TCRdb to the PCR reads, yields one record per CDR3 protein. The repertoire holds 300,000 to 350,000 distinct CDR3 sequences, around 25% seen once, with approximately 9.9% in the top ten. The sample in question was PBMCs, mostly from graft donor cells, obtained 180 days after TCRalphabeta/CD19-depleted stem cell transplant. The receptors were gathered from a male patient younger than 18 who had a stem cell transplant for acute lymphoblastic leukemia, so the T cells may come from the graft donor.

V and J are TRBV4-1 and TRBJ2-7; D not certain. The CDR3 sequence is 14 residues long. V was cut by 3 bases and J by 1 base, with 10 bases left in between. CDR1 is MGHRA, CDR2 YSYEKL, per germline. The CDR3 is CASSHWGPSYEQYF. As DNA, the CDR3 is TGCGCCAGCAGCCATTGGGGTCCTTCCTACGAGCAGTACTTC.

This chain uses TRBV6-5 with TRBJ2-7; possibly TRBD1 or TRBD2 for D (5 bases each). The V and J ends lost 2 bases and 4 bases respectively, with 12 bases between them. CDR1 and CDR2 from the germline V gene are MNHEY and SVGAGI. This CDR3 region has 14 residues. The CDR3 DNA reads TGTGCCAGCAGTTACGGGGACCTCCTGTACGAGCAGTACTTC. The encoded protein is CASSYGDLLYEQYF.

This chain joins TRBV29-1 and TRBJ2-1, with a weak D call TRBD1 (5 bases). Deletions cut 7 bases from V and 8 bases from J, with 9 bases between. The CDR3 consists of 10 residues. Germline loops: CDR1 SQVTM, CDR2 ANQGSEA. In nucleotides, the CDR3 is TGCAGCGCCGACAGCTATGAGCAGTTCTTC. This codes for CSADSYEQFF.

The J gene is TRBJ2-7, the V gene TRBV3-1; D possibly matches TRBD1 or TRBD2 (5 bases each). The CDR3 extends over 15 amino acids. Trimming stripped 5 bases from V and 2 bases from J, with 16 bases between. Germline loops: CDR1 LGHDT, CDR2 YNNKEL (reference sequence). The CDR3 bases are TGTGCCAGCAGCAAAGGGCCGGGACCACCCTACGAGCAGTACTTC. It translates to CASSKGPGPPYEQYF.

The V and J genes are TRBV5-1 and TRBJ2-5, with D hard to call. The CDR3 is 15 residues long. Trimming removed 1 base from V and 5 bases from J, with 15 bases in between. Germline loops: CDR1 SGHRS, CDR2 YFSETQ. This CDR3 reads CASSLFASRYETQYF. DNA of the CDR3: TGCGCCAGCAGCTTGTTTGCTAGTCGGTACGAGACCCAGTACTTC. Together with reference TRBV5-1 and TRBJ2-5, the CDR3 gives the full variable domain: KAGVTQTPRYLIKTRGQQVTLSCSPISGHRSVSWYQQTPGQGLQFLFEYFSETQRNKGNFPGRFSGRQFSNSRSEMNVSTLELGDSALYLCASSLFASRYETQYFGPGTRLLVL.

This sequence joins TRBV12-3 or TRBV12-4 and TRBJ1-1; D uncertain. V lost 3 bases and J lost 6, with 2 bases in between. There are 10 residues in the CDR3. CDR3 nucleotide sequence: TGTGCCAGCAGTTTGTCTGAAGCTTTCTTT. It codes for CASSLSEAFF.

A few counts support this clonotype. The chain combines TRBV7-8 with TRBJ1-6, with D possibly TRBD1 on 5 matching bases. The CDR3 covers 15 residues. From germline, CDR1 is SGHVS and CDR2 FQNEAQ. Deletions cut 6 bases from V and 3 bases from J, with 12 bases between. In nucleotides, the CDR3 is TGTGCCAGCAGTTCCCGACAGTACTATAATTCACCCCTCCACTTT. Protein: CASSSRQYYNSPLHF.

This clonotype was found a few times. The chain combines TRBV20-1 with TRBJ1-5; tentative D call: TRBD1 (6 bases). Germline V gene data show CDR1 as DFQATT and CDR2 as SNEGSKA (reference sequence). This CDR3 comprises 17 residues. Deletions cut 3 bases from V and 6 bases from J, with 24 bases between. DNA for the CDR3: TGCAGTGCTAGTGTTGGGGCGGGGAGGGGGGCCGGTCAGCCCCAGCATTTT. Translating gives CSASVGAGRGAGQPQHF.

This clonotype was counted only a few times. In DNA, the CDR3 is TGTGCCAGCAGTTCATTTGGGGACGAGCAGTACTTC. It encodes CASSSFGDEQYF. J is TRBJ2-7 and V is TRBV6-5; D remains ambiguous. V lost 4 bases and J lost 5, with 9 bases in between. CDR3 length: 12 residues. In germline, CDR1 is MNHEY, CDR2 SVGAGI.

V gene TRBV29-1 combines with J gene TRBJ2-5, with D uncertain. Trimming pared 3 bases from V and 2 bases from J, leaving 13 bases between. The V gene's germline CDR1 is SQVTM and CDR2 ANQGSEA. This CDR3 contains 14 residues. The CDR3 sequence is CSVERYPEQETQYF. The CDR3 bases are TGCAGCGTTGAGCGGTACCCGGAACAAGAGACCCAGTACTTC. Full variable domain (outside the CDR3, taken from reference TRBV29-1 and TRBJ2-5): SAVISQKPSRDICQRGTSLTIQCQVDSQVTMMFWYRQQPGQSLTLIATANQGSEATYESGFVIDKFPISRPNLTFSTLTVSNMSPEDSSIYLCSVERYPEQETQYFGPGTRLLVL.

This clonotype has only a few counts. This chain joins TRBV7-9 and TRBJ2-1, with D perhaps TRBD1 or TRBD2 (5 bases each). Trimming took off 3 bases at V and 8 bases at J, with 11 bases between the two ends. Germline V gene data show CDR1 as SEHNR and CDR2 as FQNEAQ (reference sequence). The length of the CDR3 is 13 residues. The chain's CDR3 is CASSFGAKDEQFF. CDR3 DNA sequence: TGTGCCAGCAGCTTCGGGGCTAAGGATGAGCAGTTCTTC.

This rearrangement joins TRBV10-3 to TRBJ1-5; D is ambiguous. Germline values: CDR1 ENHRY, CDR2 SYGVKD. V lost 4 bases to trimming and J lost 2 bases, with 6 bases between them. CDR3 length: 13 residues. The CDR3: CAISVGGNQPQHF. CDR3 DNA: TGTGCCATCAGTGTCGGGGGCAATCAGCCCCAGCATTTT.

The chain joins TRBV20-1 to TRBJ1-1; no reliable D call. The CDR3 consists of 13 residues. Germline CDR1 DFQATT, CDR2 SNEGSKA (reference sequence). V was trimmed by 3 bases and J by 2 bases, leaving 10 bases between them. CDR3 bases: TGCAGTGCTAGCAGCGGCTACAACACTGAAGCTTTCTTT. It codes for CSASSGYNTEAFF.

The sample holds many counts of this clonotype. The chain links TRBV5-1 to TRBJ2-3; the match to TRBD2 covers 15 bases. CDR3 size: 18 residues. Trimming removed 4 bases from V and 2 bases from J; junction bases left unmatched: 8. Per germline, CDR1 SGHRS and CDR2 YFSETQ. DNA for the CDR3: TGCGCCAGCAGCATCGGGACTAGCGGGAGGCCCTACACAGATACGCAGTATTTT. Its protein is CASSIGTSGRPYTDTQYF.

The chain employs TRBV3-1 and TRBJ2-2; maybe TRBD2 (5 bases). Per the germline V gene, CDR1 is LGHDT and CDR2 is YNNKEL (reference sequence). The V end lost 1 base, the J end lost 1 base, and 19 bases lay between the germline ends. CDR3 size: 19 residues. This CDR3 is CASSQASGRKVGNTGELFF. The CDR3 DNA is TGTGCCAGCAGCCAAGCCAGCGGTCGGAAGGTGGGGAACACCGGGGAGCTGTTTTTT. Drawing the rest from reference TRBV3-1 and TRBJ2-2, the complete variable domain is DTAVSQTPKYLVTQMGNDKSIKCEQNLGHDTMYWYKQDSKKFLKIMFSYNNKELIINETVPNRFSPKSPDKAHLNLHINSLELGDSAVYFCASSQASGRKVGNTGELFFGEGSRLTVL.

The V call is TRBV20-1, the J call TRBJ2-6, with no clear D. The germline V gene has CDR1 DFQATT and CDR2 SNEGSKA (reference sequence). V was trimmed by 1 base and J by 4 bases, leaving 17 bases between them. This CDR3 contains 17 residues. CDR3 in amino acids: CSARVVGLHRGANVLTF. The CDR3 region has the DNA TGCAGTGCTAGAGTGGTTGGCCTCCACCGGGGGGCCAACGTCCTGACTTTC.

This clonotype was found a few times. V and J are TRBV18 and TRBJ2-1; no definite D call. Per the germline V gene, CDR1 is KGHSH and CDR2 is LQKENI. Between the trimmed V and J ends, which lost 0 bases and 9 bases, there was a span of 15 bases. The CDR3 covers 15 residues. CDR3 sequence: CASSPPLSVGSEQFF. As DNA, the CDR3 is TGTGCCAGCTCACCACCCTTATCGGTCGGGTCTGAGCAGTTCTTC.

This clonotype appeared a few times. The chain has TRBV3-1 and TRBJ2-2; the match to TRBD1 covers 9 bases. The length of the CDR3 is 18 residues. The germline V gene encodes CDR1 LGHDT and CDR2 YNNKEL (reference sequence). Trimming at V came to 4 bases and at J to 5 bases, leaving 14 bases not matched to a gene. The CDR3 region is CASSPKGPDRGWTGELFF. CDR3 DNA: TGTGCCAGCAGCCCGAAAGGGCCGGACAGGGGATGGACCGGGGAGCTGTTTTTT.

This clonotype was observed a handful of times. The chain combines TRBV25-1 with TRBJ1-6; the D is unclear. The CDR3 spans 14 residues. Between the trimmed V and J ends, which lost 3 bases and 7 bases, there was a span of 10 bases. The V gene's germline CDR1 is MGHDK and CDR2 SYGVNS. CDR3 loop: CASSERIWNSPLHF. The CDR3 DNA reads TGTGCCAGCAGTGAGAGGATCTGGAATTCACCCCTCCACTTT.

This clonotype was picked up many times. The chain couples TRBV7-9 to TRBJ1-2; no reliable D call. The germline V gene encodes CDR1 SEHNR and CDR2 FQNEAQ (reference sequence). This CDR3 has 13 amino acids. With 0 bases removed from V and 2 bases from J, the gap between germline ends came to 4 bases. Written as DNA, the CDR3 is TGTGCCAGCAGCTTAGCGGGAAACTATGGCTACACCTTC. Its translation is CASSLAGNYGYTF.

This clonotype was counted between two and nine times. The chain employs TRBV5-6 and TRBJ2-3, with D perhaps given as TRBD1 or TRBD2 (5 bases each). The germline V gene encodes CDR1 SGHDT and CDR2 YYEEEE. V lost 0 bases and J 5 bases, leaving 13 bases between the germline ends. This CDR3 is 15 amino acids long. CDR3 sequence: CASSLAGTIIDTQYF. CDR3 in DNA: TGTGCCAGCAGCTTGGCCGGGACGATCATAGATACGCAGTATTTT. The complete variable domain, with remaining parts taken from reference TRBV5-6 and TRBJ2-3, reads DAGVTQSPTHLIKTRGQQVTLRCSPKSGHDTVSWYQQALGQGPQFIFQYYEEEERQRGNFPDRFSGHQFPNYSSELNVNALLLGDSALYLCASSLAGTIIDTQYFGPGTRLTVL.

This chain connects TRBV20-1 to TRBJ2-7; TRBD1 matches 7 bases. Germline values: CDR1 DFQATT, CDR2 SNEGSKA (reference sequence). The CDR3 contains 13 residues. The V gene end was trimmed by 0 bases and the J gene end by 2 bases; junction bases not matched to a gene: 1. DNA of the CDR3: TGCAGTGCTAGAGATGGACAGGCCTACGAGCAGTACTTC. Its protein is CSARDGQAYEQYF.

This clonotype has a handful of counts. V usage is TRBV7-4 and J usage is TRBJ1-1, with D possibly matching TRBD1 (6 bases). The CDR3 extends over 18 amino acids. The V end lost 3 bases, the J end lost 0 bases, and 20 bases lay between the germline ends. From germline, CDR1 is SGHVT and CDR2 SQSDAQ. The CDR3 sequence is CASSFKGHDRWVNTEAFF. As DNA, the CDR3 is TGTGCCAGCAGCTTTAAGGGGCATGACAGGTGGGTGAACACTGAAGCTTTCTTT.

The rearrangement links TRBV7-9 to TRBJ2-1; 9 bases fit TRBD1. CDR1 SEHNR and CDR2 FQNEAQ come from the germline V gene (reference sequence). This CDR3 spans 16 amino acids. The V segment lost 5 bases and the J segment 4 bases; nucleotides outside the gene matches: 9. The CDR3 here is CASSGYRDRVYNEQFF. The CDR3 DNA follows: TGTGCCAGCAGCGGATACCGGGACAGGGTTTACAATGAGCAGTTCTTC.

V and J are TRBV10-3 and TRBJ2-7, with 9 bases matching TRBD1. Per germline, CDR1 ENHRY and CDR2 SYGVKD. Unmatched junction bases numbered 12, after V lost 2 bases and J lost 1 base. The length of the CDR3 is 18 residues. CDR3 protein: CAISEPPGQGMRSYEQYF. CDR3 sequence (DNA): TGTGCCATCAGTGAGCCCCCCGGACAGGGGATGAGGTCCTACGAGCAGTACTTC.

V usage is TRBV7-3 and J usage is TRBJ2-1; 8 nucleotides align to TRBD2. CDR1 and CDR2 (germline): SGHTA, FQGTGA. The CDR3 totals 14 residues. Losses at the gene ends were 4 bases for V and 8 bases for J; bases not matched to a gene: 7. The CDR3 loop is CASSYAGGGDEQFF. Written as DNA, the CDR3 is TGTGCCAGCAGCTACGCGGGAGGAGGGGATGAGCAGTTCTTC.

The chain joins TRBV20-1 to TRBJ1-4; D not certain. V lost 4 bases and J lost 8, with 14 bases in between. The CDR3 runs 13 residues. Germline loops: CDR1 DFQATT, CDR2 SNEGSKA (reference sequence). The CDR3 region is CSANEPPEEKLFF. The CDR3 nucleotides are TGCAGTGCTAACGAGCCCCCGGAGGAAAAACTGTTTTTT.

Details on this clonotype: The CDR3 carries no conserved terminal phenylalanine or tryptophan, so it likely arises from a read error. The chain joins TRBV5-1 to TRBJ2-5, with D maybe TRBD2 (6 bases). Trimming left V 0 bases short and J 1 base short, with 16 bases between. This CDR3 has 17 residues. Germline CDR1 SGHRS, CDR2 YFSETQ. The CDR3 loop is CASSLVGGAKPQETQYS. The CDR3 DNA reads TGCGCCAGCAGCTTGGTAGGCGGGGCCAAACCCCAAGAGACCCAGTACTCC.

This clonotype was counted only a few times. The chain couples TRBV5-1 to TRBJ2-7; a possible D gene is TRBD2 (6 bases). Per the germline V gene, CDR1 is SGHRS and CDR2 is YFSETQ. Trimming took off 4 bases at V and 4 bases at J, with 21 bases between the two ends. This CDR3 comprises 16 residues. Here the CDR3 reads CASSPPRGPGRYEQYF. CDR3 nucleotides: TGCGCCAGCAGCCCCCCGAGGGGCCCGGGGAGGTACGAGCAGTACTTC.

The chain couples TRBV7-6 to TRBJ2-1; 14 bases line up with TRBD2. Germline loops: CDR1 SGHVS, CDR2 FNYEAQ. V was pared by 7 bases and J by 0 bases, with 2 bases of the junction left unmatched. This CDR3 contains 16 residues. The CDR3 spells CASTGTSGSSYNEQFF. CDR3 nucleotides: TGTGCCAGCACCGGGACTAGCGGGAGCTCCTACAATGAGCAGTTCTTC.